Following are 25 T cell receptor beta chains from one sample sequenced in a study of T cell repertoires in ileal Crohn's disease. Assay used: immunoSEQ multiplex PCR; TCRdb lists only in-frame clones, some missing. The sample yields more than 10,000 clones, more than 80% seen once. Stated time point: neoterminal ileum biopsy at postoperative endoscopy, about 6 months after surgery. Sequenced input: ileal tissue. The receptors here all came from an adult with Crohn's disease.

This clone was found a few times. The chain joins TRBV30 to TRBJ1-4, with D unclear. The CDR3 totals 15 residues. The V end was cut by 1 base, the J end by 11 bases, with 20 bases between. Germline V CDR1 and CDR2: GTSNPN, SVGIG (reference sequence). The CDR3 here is CAWSAPWQDTGKLFF. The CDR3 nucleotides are TGTGCCTGGAGTGCCCCTTGGCAGGATACTGGGAAACTGTTTTTT.

As DNA, the CDR3 is TGTGCCAGCACTGGGGGGGGGTCCTACGAGCAGTACTTC. The encoded protein is CASTGGGSYEQYF. The chain combines TRBV6-5 with TRBJ2-7; 7 bases agree with TRBD2. Trimming removed 7 bases from V and 1 base from J; junction bases left unmatched: 4. From germline, CDR1 is MNHEY and CDR2 SVGAGI. The CDR3 is 13 residues long.

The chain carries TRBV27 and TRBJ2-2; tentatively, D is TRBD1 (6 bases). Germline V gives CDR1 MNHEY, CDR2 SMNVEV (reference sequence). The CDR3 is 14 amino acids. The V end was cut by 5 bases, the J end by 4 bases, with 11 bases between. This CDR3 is CASSAGQFTGELFF. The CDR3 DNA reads TGTGCCAGCAGTGCTGGACAGTTCACCGGGGAGCTGTTTTTT.

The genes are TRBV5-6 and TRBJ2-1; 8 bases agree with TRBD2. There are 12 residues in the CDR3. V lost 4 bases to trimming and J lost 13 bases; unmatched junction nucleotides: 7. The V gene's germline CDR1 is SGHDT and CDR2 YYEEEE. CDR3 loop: CASSASRGGQFF. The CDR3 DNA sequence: TGTGCCAGCAGCGCCTCCCGGGGGGGACAGTTCTTC. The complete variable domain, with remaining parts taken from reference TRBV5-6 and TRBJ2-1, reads DAGVTQSPTHLIKTRGQQVTLRCSPKSGHDTVSWYQQALGQGPQFIFQYYEEEERQRGNFPDRFSGHQFPNYSSELNVNALLLGDSALYLCASSASRGGQFFGPGTRLTVL.

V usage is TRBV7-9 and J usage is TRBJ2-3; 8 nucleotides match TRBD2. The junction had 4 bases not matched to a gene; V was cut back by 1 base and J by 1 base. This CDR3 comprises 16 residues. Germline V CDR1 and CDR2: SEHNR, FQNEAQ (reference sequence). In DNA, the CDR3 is TGTGCCAGCAGCTTAGAGGTTAGCGGGGGCACAGATACGCAGTATTTT. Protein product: CASSLEVSGGTDTQYF.

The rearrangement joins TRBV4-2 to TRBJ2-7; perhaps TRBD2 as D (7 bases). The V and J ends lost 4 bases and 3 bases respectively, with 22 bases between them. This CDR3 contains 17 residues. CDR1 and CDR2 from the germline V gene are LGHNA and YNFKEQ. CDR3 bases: TGTGCCAGCAGCCTTTCCCTATTGGGGGGGCATCACTACGAGCAGTACTTC. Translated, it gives CASSLSLLGGHHYEQYF.

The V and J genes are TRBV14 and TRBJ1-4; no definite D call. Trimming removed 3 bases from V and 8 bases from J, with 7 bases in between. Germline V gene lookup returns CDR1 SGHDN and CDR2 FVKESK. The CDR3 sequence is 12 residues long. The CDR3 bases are TGTGCCAGCAGCCACCCCCGGGAAAAACTGTTTTTT. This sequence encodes CASSHPREKLFF.

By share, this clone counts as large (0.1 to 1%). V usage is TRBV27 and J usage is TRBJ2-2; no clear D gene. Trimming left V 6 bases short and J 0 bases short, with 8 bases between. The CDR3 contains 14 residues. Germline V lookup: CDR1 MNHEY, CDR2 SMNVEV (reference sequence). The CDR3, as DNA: TGTGCCAGCAGCGGGTCCTCGAACACCGGGGAGCTGTTTTTT. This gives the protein CASSGSSNTGELFF.

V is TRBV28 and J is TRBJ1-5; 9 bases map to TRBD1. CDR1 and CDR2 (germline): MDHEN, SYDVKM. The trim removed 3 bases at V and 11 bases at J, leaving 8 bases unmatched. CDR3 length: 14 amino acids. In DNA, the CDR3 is TGTGCCAGCAGTTTTTCGGACAGGGGTTGGTCCCAGCATTTT. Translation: CASSFSDRGWSQHF.

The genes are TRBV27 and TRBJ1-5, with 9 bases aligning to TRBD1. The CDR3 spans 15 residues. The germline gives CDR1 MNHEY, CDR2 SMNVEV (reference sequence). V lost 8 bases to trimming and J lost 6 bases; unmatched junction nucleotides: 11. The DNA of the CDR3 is TGTGCCAGCGGGACGGGACAGGGTTTTGGTCAGCCCCAGCATTTT. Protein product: CASGTGQGFGQPQHF.

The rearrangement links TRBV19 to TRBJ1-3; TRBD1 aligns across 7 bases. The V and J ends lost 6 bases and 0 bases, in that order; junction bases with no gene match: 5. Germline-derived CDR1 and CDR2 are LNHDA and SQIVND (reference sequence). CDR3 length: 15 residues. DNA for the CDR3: TGTGCCAGTAGGACAGGGCGTCGCTCTGGAAACACCATATATTTT. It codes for CASRTGRRSGNTIYF.

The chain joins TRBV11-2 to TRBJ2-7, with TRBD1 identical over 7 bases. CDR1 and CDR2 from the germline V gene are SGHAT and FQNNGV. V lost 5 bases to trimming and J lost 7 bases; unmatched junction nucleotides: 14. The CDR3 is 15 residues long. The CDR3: CASSQAQGTWGEQYF. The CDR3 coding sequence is TGTGCCAGCAGCCAAGCACAGGGGACCTGGGGAGAGCAGTACTTC. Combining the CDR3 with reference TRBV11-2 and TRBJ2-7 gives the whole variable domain EAGVAQSPRYKIIEKRQSVAFWCNPISGHATLYWYQQILGQGPKLLIQFQNNGVVDDSQLPKDRFSAERLKGVDSTLKIQPAKLEDSAVYLCASSQAQGTWGEQYFGPGTRLTVT.

CDR3 DNA: TGTGCCAGCACCCAAACAGGGTACGACACAGATACGCAGTATTTT. It is translated as CASTQTGYDTDTQYF. The rearrangement uses TRBV7-2 and TRBJ2-3; perhaps TRBD1 as D (6 bases). This CDR3 region has 15 residues. Trimming left V 7 bases short and J 2 bases short, with 16 bases between. Per germline, CDR1 SGHTA and CDR2 FQGNSA.

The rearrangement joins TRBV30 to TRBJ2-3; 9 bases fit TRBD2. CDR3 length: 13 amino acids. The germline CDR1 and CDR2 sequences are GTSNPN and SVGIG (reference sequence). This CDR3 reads CAVTSGSTDTQYF. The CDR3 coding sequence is TGTGCTGTCACTAGCGGGAGCACAGATACGCAGTATTTT.

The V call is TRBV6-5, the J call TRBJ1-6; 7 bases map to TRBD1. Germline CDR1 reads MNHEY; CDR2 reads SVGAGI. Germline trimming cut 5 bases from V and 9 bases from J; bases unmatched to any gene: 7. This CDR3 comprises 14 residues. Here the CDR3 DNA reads TGTGCCAGCAGTGGACAGGTGGGACGTTCACCCCTCCACTTT. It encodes CASSGQVGRSPLHF.

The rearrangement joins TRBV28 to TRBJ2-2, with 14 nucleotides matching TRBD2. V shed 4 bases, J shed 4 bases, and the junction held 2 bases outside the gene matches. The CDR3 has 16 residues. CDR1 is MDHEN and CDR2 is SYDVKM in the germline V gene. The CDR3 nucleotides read TGTGCCAGCAGTTCGGGGACTAGCGGGAGCACCGGGGAGCTGTTTTTT. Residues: CASSSGTSGSTGELFF.

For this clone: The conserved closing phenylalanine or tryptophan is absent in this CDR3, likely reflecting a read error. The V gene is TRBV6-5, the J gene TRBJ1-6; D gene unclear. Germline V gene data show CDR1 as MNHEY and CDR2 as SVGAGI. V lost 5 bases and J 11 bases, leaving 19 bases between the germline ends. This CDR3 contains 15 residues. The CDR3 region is CASSPTTSPSPPLHL. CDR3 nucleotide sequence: TGTGCCAGCAGTCCGACGACATCGCCTTCTCCACCCCTCCACCTT.

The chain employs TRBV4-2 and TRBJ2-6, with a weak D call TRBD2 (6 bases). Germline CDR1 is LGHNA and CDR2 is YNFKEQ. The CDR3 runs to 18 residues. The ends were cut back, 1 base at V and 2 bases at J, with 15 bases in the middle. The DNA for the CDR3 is TGTGCCAGCAGCCAAGTGTGGGGGGACGGTACTGGGGCCAACGTCCTGACTTTC. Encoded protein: CASSQVWGDGTGANVLTF.

For the CDR3, the DNA is TGCAGCGTTGAAGAGGGGGCAGGTGGCTACACCTTC. Amino acid sequence: CSVEEGAGGYTF. This sequence joins TRBV29-1 and TRBJ1-2, with D tentatively TRBD1 (6 bases). Looked up from germline, CDR1 is SQVTM and CDR2 is ANQGSEA. The germline V and J ends were trimmed by 0 bases and 7 bases, with 9 bases remaining between them. This CDR3 has 12 residues. The variable domain in full, with the rest retrieved from reference TRBV29-1 and TRBJ1-2, is SAVISQKPSRDICQRGTSLTIQCQVDSQVTMMFWYRQQPGQSLTLIATANQGSEATYESGFVIDKFPISRPNLTFSTLTVSNMSPEDSSIYLCSVEEGAGGYTFGSGTRLTVV.

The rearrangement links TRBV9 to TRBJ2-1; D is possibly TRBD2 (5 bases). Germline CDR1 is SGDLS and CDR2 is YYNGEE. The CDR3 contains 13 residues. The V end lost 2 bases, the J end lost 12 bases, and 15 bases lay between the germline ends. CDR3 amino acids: CASSVSPLAVQFF. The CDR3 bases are TGTGCCAGCAGCGTTTCCCCCCTAGCAGTGCAGTTCTTC. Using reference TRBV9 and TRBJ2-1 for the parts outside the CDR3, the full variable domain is DSGVTQTPKHLITATGQRVTLRCSPRSGDLSVYWYQQSLDQGLQFLIQYYNGEERAKGNILERFSAQQFPDLHSELNLSSLELGDSALYFCASSVSPLAVQFFGPGTRLTVL.

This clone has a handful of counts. CDR3: CASSLLGQGGTDTQYF. In nucleotides, the CDR3 is TGCGCCAGCAGCCTCCTCGGACAGGGGGGGACAGATACGCAGTATTTT. The chain has TRBV5-1 and TRBJ2-3; 10 bases agree with TRBD1. V trimming: 4 bases; J trimming: 3 bases; junction bases outside the gene matches: 8. Germline CDR1 and CDR2: SGHRS and YFSETQ. The CDR3 length is 16 residues.

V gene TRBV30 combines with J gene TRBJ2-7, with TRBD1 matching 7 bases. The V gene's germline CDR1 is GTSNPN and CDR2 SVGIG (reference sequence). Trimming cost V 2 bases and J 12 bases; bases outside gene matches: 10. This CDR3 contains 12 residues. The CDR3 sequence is CAWSPGGPNPYF. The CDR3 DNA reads TGTGCCTGGAGTCCAGGGGGACCCAACCCGTACTTC.

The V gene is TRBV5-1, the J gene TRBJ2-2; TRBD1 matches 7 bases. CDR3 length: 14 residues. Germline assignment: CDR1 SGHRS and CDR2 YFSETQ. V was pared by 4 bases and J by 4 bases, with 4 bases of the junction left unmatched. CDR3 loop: CASSPGTVTGELFF. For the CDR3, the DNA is TGCGCCAGCAGCCCCGGGACAGTCACCGGGGAGCTGTTTTTT.

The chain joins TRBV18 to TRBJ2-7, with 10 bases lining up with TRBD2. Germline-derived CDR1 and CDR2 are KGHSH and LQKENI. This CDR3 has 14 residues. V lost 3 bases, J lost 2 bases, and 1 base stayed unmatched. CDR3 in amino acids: CASSPGLATYEQYF. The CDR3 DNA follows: TGTGCCAGCTCACCGGGACTAGCGACCTACGAGCAGTACTTC.

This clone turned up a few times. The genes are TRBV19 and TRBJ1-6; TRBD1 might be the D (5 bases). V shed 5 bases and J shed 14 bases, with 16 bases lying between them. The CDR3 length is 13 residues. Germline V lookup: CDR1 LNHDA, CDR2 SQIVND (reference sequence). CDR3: CASSFSGGRTLHF. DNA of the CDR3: TGTGCCAGTAGTTTCTCCGGGGGTCGAACCCTCCACTTT.